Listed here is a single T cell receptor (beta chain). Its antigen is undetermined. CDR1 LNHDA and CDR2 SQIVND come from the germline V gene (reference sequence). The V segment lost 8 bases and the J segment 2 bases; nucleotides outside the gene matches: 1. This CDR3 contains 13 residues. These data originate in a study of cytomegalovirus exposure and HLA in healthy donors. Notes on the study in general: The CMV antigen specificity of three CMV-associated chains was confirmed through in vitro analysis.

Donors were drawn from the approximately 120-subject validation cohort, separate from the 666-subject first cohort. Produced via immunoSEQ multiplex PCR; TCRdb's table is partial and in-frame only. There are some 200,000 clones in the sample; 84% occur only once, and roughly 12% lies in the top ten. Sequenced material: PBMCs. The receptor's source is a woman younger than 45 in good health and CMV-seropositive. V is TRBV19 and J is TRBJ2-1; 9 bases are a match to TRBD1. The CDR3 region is CASGQGPYNEQFF. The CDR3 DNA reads TGTGCCAGTGGACAGGGGCCCTACAATGAGCAGTTCTTC.